The 22 T cell receptor beta chains reported below all come from one sample, sequenced in a study of blood T cells in healthy people across ages. A second roughly 7 to 12 cycle PCR used barcoded and J-beta primers. TCRdb re-called the 5' RACE reads with MiXCR, one entry per CDR3 protein. The data contain some 1.5 million distinct CDR3 sequences, approximately 43% of them singletons. Specimen: blood. The receptor set was obtained from a woman aged 18-35 years in good health.

This chain connects TRBV10-3 to TRBJ2-5, with D tentatively TRBD1 (6 bases). V was clipped by 10 bases and J by 5 bases, with 11 bases between them. The germline CDR1 and CDR2 sequences are ENHRY and SYGVKD. The CDR3 length is 11 residues. This CDR3 is CATAGVETQYF. Here the CDR3 DNA reads TGTGCCACAGCAGGGGTGGAGACCCAGTACTTC.

The rearrangement links TRBV7-9 to TRBJ2-7; maybe TRBD1 (5 bases). CDR1 is SEHNR and CDR2 is FQNEAQ in the germline V gene (reference sequence). This CDR3 is 13 amino acids long. Deletions cut 3 bases from V and 6 bases from J, with 12 bases between. CDR3 sequence: CASSFSNQGEQYF. In nucleotides, the CDR3 is TGTGCCAGCAGCTTCAGTAATCAGGGCGAGCAGTACTTC.

Ten or more counts support this clonotype. The chain employs TRBV3-1 and TRBJ2-1; 9 bases are shared with TRBD2. CDR3 length: 15 residues. V shed 4 bases and J 9 bases; nucleotides not matched to a gene: 10. Germline V gene data show CDR1 as LGHDT and CDR2 as YNNKEL (reference sequence). The CDR3 sequence is CASSRGASGNSEQFF. CDR3 bases: TGTGCCAGCAGCCGTGGGGCTAGCGGGAATAGTGAGCAGTTCTTC.

This chain connects TRBV7-2 to TRBJ2-7; unclear D gene. The CDR3 loop spans 15 amino acids. The germline V gene encodes CDR1 SGHTA and CDR2 FQGNSA. Trimming shortened V by 0 bases and J by 9 bases, and 18 bases separated the two germline ends. The CDR3 nucleotides read TGTGCCAGCAGCTTAGCTTCCCTTGGCGGCCCGATGCAGTACTTC. It is translated as CASSLASLGGPMQYF.

The V and J genes are TRBV28 and TRBJ1-4; D not resolved. V was cut by 6 bases and J by 0 bases, with 14 bases left in between. CDR1 and CDR2 from the germline V gene are MDHEN and SYDVKM. This CDR3 contains 16 residues. CDR3 bases: TGTGCCAGCAGCTCAACCAGACTCACAACTAATGAAAAACTGTTTTTT. Translating gives CASSSTRLTTNEKLFF.

V gene TRBV20-1 combines with J gene TRBJ2-2; 7 positions match TRBD1. J was trimmed by 0 bases and V by 5 bases; bases with no gene match: 6. This CDR3 spans 15 amino acids. CDR1 and CDR2 from the germline V gene are DFQATT and SNEGSKA (reference sequence). The CDR3 DNA reads as TGCAGTGCTGGATTGACAGGGCCGAACACCGGGGAGCTGTTTTTT. This translates into CSAGLTGPNTGELFF.

The chain links TRBV20-1 to TRBJ2-1; the match to TRBD2 covers 8 bases. CDR3 length: 16 amino acids. Germline CDR1 and CDR2: DFQATT and SNEGSKA (reference sequence). V gave up 8 bases and J gave up 2 bases; unmatched junction bases: 14. The CDR3 region has the DNA TGCAGTACCCGACTGGCGGGGGGCCTCACCTACAATGAGCAGTTCTTC. It specifies CSTRLAGGLTYNEQFF.

The CDR3 protein is CSAGIAAVQQDTQYF. The CDR3 DNA sequence: TGCAGTGCGGGGATAGCGGCAGTACAGCAAGATACGCAGTATTTT. The chain uses TRBV20-1 and TRBJ2-3; D is possibly TRBD2 (6 bases). The CDR3 covers 15 residues. V shed 6 bases and J shed 5 bases, with 21 bases lying between them. The germline CDR1 and CDR2 sequences are DFQATT and SNEGSKA (reference sequence).

The V and J genes are TRBV3-1 and TRBJ2-1; D call uncertain. With the DNA end fitting TRBJ2-7 better, the J assignment may be wrong. CDR1 is LGHDT and CDR2 is YNNKEL in the germline V gene (reference sequence). The CDR3 runs 16 residues. In DNA, the CDR3 is TGTGCCAGCAGCCCTCGGTTGCGAAGCTCCTACAATGAGCAGTACTTC. Protein: CASSPRLRSSYNEQYF.

A note on this clonotype: The junction and the germline gene differ at one end; a read error may be behind it. This CDR3 reads CANSLAVSGGETQYF. CDR3 sequence (DNA): TGCGCCAACAGCTTGGCGGTTAGCGGCGGAGAGACCCAGTACTTC. The genes are TRBV5-1 and TRBJ2-5; the D gene is possibly TRBD2 (6 bases). The CDR3 consists of 15 residues. In germline, CDR1 is SGHRS, CDR2 YFSETQ.

V usage is TRBV27 and J usage is TRBJ1-6; 7 bases line up with TRBD1. Germline V gene data show CDR1 as MNHEY and CDR2 as SMNVEV (reference sequence). V lost 3 bases to trimming and J lost 6 bases; unmatched junction nucleotides: 11. The CDR3 has 17 residues. CDR3 in amino acids: CASSFRTGRGGNSPLHF. For the CDR3, the DNA is TGTGCCAGCAGTTTTCGGACAGGCCGGGGGGGTAATTCACCCCTCCACTTT.

The chain has TRBV11-2 and TRBJ2-7, with 15 bases identical to TRBD2. The V segment lost 4 bases and the J segment 4 bases; nucleotides outside the gene matches: 5. The germline CDR1 and CDR2 sequences are SGHAT and FQNNGV. The CDR3 is 16 residues long. The CDR3 loop reads CASSSGTSGGQYEQYF. The CDR3 coding sequence is TGTGCCAGCAGCTCGGGGACTAGCGGGGGGCAGTACGAGCAGTACTTC.

This clonotype was seen more than once but under ten times. The rearrangement uses TRBV24-1 and TRBJ2-5; TRBD2 matches 13 bases. Germline V CDR1 and CDR2: KGHDR, SFDVKD. The length of the CDR3 is 17 residues. The V and J ends lost 1 base and 3 bases, in that order; junction bases with no gene match: 4. The CDR3 here is CATSDFGLAGVEETQYF. CDR3 DNA sequence: TGTGCCACCAGTGATTTCGGACTAGCGGGAGTGGAAGAGACCCAGTACTTC.

This clonotype was observed a few times. The V gene is TRBV20-1, the J gene TRBJ2-5; D ambiguous. Germline V gene lookup returns CDR1 DFQATT and CDR2 SNEGSKA (reference sequence). This CDR3 region has 11 residues. V was shortened by 5 bases and J by 5 bases, with 9 bases between the two germline ends. In DNA form, the CDR3 reads TGCAGTGCTCACAATGGGGAGACCCAGTACTTC. Translated: CSAHNGETQYF.

The chain recombines TRBV5-1 with TRBJ2-1; unclear D gene. CDR1 is SGHRS and CDR2 is YFSETQ in the germline V gene. V gave up 0 bases and J gave up 11 bases, with 12 bases separating them. The CDR3 runs to 13 residues. CDR3 sequence reads: CASSLAGRSKQFF. DNA for the CDR3: TGCGCCAGCAGCTTGGCCGGCAGGTCCAAGCAGTTCTTC. The entire variable domain, with the rest obtained from reference TRBV5-1 and TRBJ2-1, is as follows: KAGVTQTPRYLIKTRGQQVTLSCSPISGHRSVSWYQQTPGQGLQFLFEYFSETQRNKGNFPGRFSGRQFSNSRSEMNVSTLELGDSALYLCASSLAGRSKQFFGPGTRLTVL.

This clonotype occurred a few times. The CDR3: CASTRRGNTEAFF. The CDR3 coding sequence is TGTGCCAGCACTCGCCGAGGGAACACTGAAGCTTTCTTT. V and J are TRBV6-5 and TRBJ1-1, with no clear D. The CDR3 has 13 amino acids. Trimming removed 7 bases from V and 1 base from J, with 10 bases in between. Germline CDR1 MNHEY, CDR2 SVGAGI.

This clonotype appeared many times. The genes are TRBV4-3 and TRBJ2-1, with 15 bases fitting TRBD2. CDR1 is LGHNA and CDR2 is YSLEER in the germline V gene. The V and J ends lost 3 bases and 7 bases, in that order; junction bases with no gene match: 10. This CDR3 is built from 18 residues. In DNA, the CDR3 is TGCGCCAGCAGCCAGGATTGGACCGGACTAGCGGGGGGGAATGAGCAGTTCTTC. Amino acids: CASSQDWTGLAGGNEQFF.

V gene TRBV4-2 combines with J gene TRBJ2-6, with 10 bases lining up with TRBD2. Germline assignment: CDR1 LGHNA and CDR2 YNFKEQ. The junction had 10 bases not matched to a gene; V was cut back by 5 bases and J by 0 bases. The CDR3 consists of 19 residues. CDR3 loop: CASSSHPGLANSGANVLTF. The DNA of the CDR3 is TGTGCCAGCAGCTCCCATCCGGGACTAGCGAACTCTGGGGCCAACGTCCTGACTTTC.

In DNA form, the CDR3 reads TGTGCCAGCAGACCGAACTCTGGGGCCAACGTCCTGACTTTC. The encoded protein is CASRPNSGANVLTF. This sequence joins TRBV27 and TRBJ2-6, with D uncertain. Germline assignment: CDR1 MNHEY and CDR2 SMNVEV (reference sequence). Deletions cut 6 bases from V and 0 bases from J, with 6 bases between. The CDR3 spans 14 residues. Full variable domain (remainder filled in from reference TRBV27 and TRBJ2-6): EAQVTQNPRYLITVTGKKLTVTCSQNMNHEYMSWYRQDPGLGLRQIYYSMNVEVTDKGDVPEGYKVSRKEKRNFPLILESPSPNQTSLYFCASRPNSGANVLTFGAGSRLTVL.

This chain joins TRBV7-2 and TRBJ2-3, with TRBD2 identical over 7 bases. The CDR3 is 15 amino acids. Germline assignment: CDR1 SGHTA and CDR2 FQGNSA. Losses at the gene ends were 5 bases for V and 7 bases for J; bases not matched to a gene: 12. The CDR3 loop is CASSTTSGMEYTQYF. CDR3 bases: TGTGCCAGCAGCACAACCAGCGGGATGGAGTATACGCAGTATTTT. Complete variable domain (other parts from reference TRBV7-2 and TRBJ2-3): GAGVSQSPSNKVTEKGKDVELRCDPISGHTALYWYRQSLGQGLEFLIYFQGNSAPDKSGLPSDRFSAERTGGSVSTLTIQRTQQEDSAVYLCASSTTSGMEYTQYFGPGTRLTVL.

The chain has TRBV12-3 or TRBV12-4 and TRBJ2-1; D gene unclear. The CDR3 runs to 10 residues. V was pared by 3 bases and J by 10 bases, with 4 bases between. The CDR3 reads CASSLLEQFF. CDR3 in DNA: TGTGCCAGCAGTTTGCTAGAGCAGTTCTTC.

This clonotype was picked up a small number of times. V usage is TRBV6-5 and J usage is TRBJ2-1, with 11 bases lining up with TRBD2. The CDR3 sequence is 16 residues long. The germline CDR1 and CDR2 sequences are MNHEY and SVGAGI. V was pared by 6 bases and J by 6 bases, with 10 bases of the junction left unmatched. DNA of the CDR3: TGTGCCAGCAGGCTTTCCGTAGCGGGAGGGCTCAATGAGCAGTTCTTC. This translates into CASRLSVAGGLNEQFF.